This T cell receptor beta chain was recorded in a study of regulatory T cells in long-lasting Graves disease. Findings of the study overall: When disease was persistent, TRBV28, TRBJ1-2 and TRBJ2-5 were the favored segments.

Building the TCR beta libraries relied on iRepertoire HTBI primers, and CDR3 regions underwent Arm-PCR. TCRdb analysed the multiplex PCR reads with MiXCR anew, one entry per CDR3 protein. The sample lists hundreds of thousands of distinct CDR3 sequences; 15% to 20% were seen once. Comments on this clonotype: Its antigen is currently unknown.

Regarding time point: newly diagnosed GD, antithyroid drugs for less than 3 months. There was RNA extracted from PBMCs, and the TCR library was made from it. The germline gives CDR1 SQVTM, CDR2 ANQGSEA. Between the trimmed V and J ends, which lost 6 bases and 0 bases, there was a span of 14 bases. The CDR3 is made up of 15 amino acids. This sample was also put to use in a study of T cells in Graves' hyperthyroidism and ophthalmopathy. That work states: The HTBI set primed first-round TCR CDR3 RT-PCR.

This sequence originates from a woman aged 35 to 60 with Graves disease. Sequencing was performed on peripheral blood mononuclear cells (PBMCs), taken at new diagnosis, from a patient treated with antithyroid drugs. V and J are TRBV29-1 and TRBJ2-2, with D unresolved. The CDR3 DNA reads TGCAGCGTCGATAATGGCAGCGCGAACACCGGGGAGCTGTTTTTT. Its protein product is CSVDNGSANTGELFF.